Listed here are 3 T cell receptor beta chains from one sample, sequenced in a study of T cells in Graves' hyperthyroidism and ophthalmopathy. Researchers took RNA transcripts and amplified the TCR beta CDR3 regions from them. HTBI primers drove first-round RT-PCR of the TCR CDR3. TCRdb ran MiXCR on the multiplex PCR reads and lists one entry per CDR3 protein. The sample yields hundreds of thousands of distinct CDR3 sequences, under 60% seen once. Sequenced: peripheral blood or thyroid tissue (not recorded which). The source of these receptors is a woman aged 18-29 years with Graves' hyperthyroidism.

The chain links TRBV25-1 to TRBJ1-2; D might be TRBD1 (5 bases). Germline lookup yields CDR1 MGHDK and CDR2 SYGVNS. This CDR3 is built from 13 residues. The germline V and J ends were trimmed by 2 bases and 10 bases, with 14 bases remaining between them. The CDR3 bases are TGTGCCAGCAGTGAAGTGGGGCGCGAGAACTACACCTTC. It yields the protein CASSEVGRENYTF.

The V gene is TRBV7-9, the J gene TRBJ2-2, with a weak D call TRBD2 (7 bases). Trimming took 5 bases from V and 7 from J, leaving 14 bases between them. Germline V gene data show CDR1 as SEHNR and CDR2 as FQNEAQ (reference sequence). There are 14 residues in the CDR3. The DNA of the CDR3 is TGTGCCAGCAGCCGTCGGGGGGCGGGCGGGGAGCTGTTTTTT. Its protein is CASSRRGAGGELFF.

Of note for this clonotype: The missing conserved phenylalanine or tryptophan at the end of this CDR3 makes a read error likely. The limits of the CDR3 on the DNA are not certain, so only TCRdb's listed CDR3 is given. V and J are TRBV4-1 and TRBJ1-2; the DNA was not compared with TRBD1, the D call given in the table. The CDR3 numbers 12 amino acids, ends counted. Per the germline V gene, CDR1 is MGHRA and CDR2 is YSYEKL. This chain's CDR3 is CASSQDEERQGI.